This T cell receptor (beta chain) was identified during a study of cytomegalovirus exposure and HLA in healthy donors. The table lists this clone with many counts. The germline CDR1 and CDR2 sequences are SGDLS and YYNGEE. Between the trimmed V and J ends, which lost 0 bases and 6 bases, there was a span of 12 bases. CDR3 length: 15 amino acids. It was with 60 Vbeta and 13 Jbeta primers that the PCR ran. Measured with immunoSEQ multiplex PCR; TCRdb has only the in-frame clones, and not every one. Found here are 95,000 to 150,000 clones, roughly 80% of them singletons; the top ten hold about 3.5%. The TCR comes from a woman in her 30s in good health and CMV-seropositive. The material sequenced was PBMCs. The chain carries TRBV9 and TRBJ1-4, with D maybe TRBD1 (6 bases). CDR3 region: CASSVAAGEYEKLFF. CDR3 sequence (DNA): TGTGCCAGCAGCGTAGCAGCAGGGGAGTATGAAAAACTGTTTTTT.